This T cell receptor beta chain was identified in a study of T cells after yellow fever vaccination. TCRdb redid the calling of the 5' RACE reads with MiXCR, one entry per CDR3 protein. The sample has hundreds of thousands of distinct CDR3 sequences, 9% to 15% seen once. CDR1 and CDR2 from the germline V gene are SEHNR and FQNEAQ (reference sequence). There are 14 residues in the CDR3. V lost 6 bases and J 0 bases, leaving 12 bases between the germline ends. Source: PBMCs, taken on the day of the yellow fever booster vaccination. The receptor's source is a man aged 30 to 39 who received the YFV17D yellow fever vaccine. This chain links TRBV7-9 with TRBJ2-7; D perhaps matches TRBD2 (5 bases). The CDR3 region is CASSAGILSYEQYF. The CDR3 nucleotides are TGTGCCAGCAGTGCCGGGATTCTCTCCTACGAGCAGTACTTC.